The 3 T cell receptor beta chains in this list originate from one sample, sequenced in a study of blood T cell repertoires in COVID-19. Using immunoSEQ multiplex PCR, the repertoire was profiled, and TCRdb retains in-frame clones only, with some absent. The sample yields more than 85,000 clones, about three quarters seen once. Sequencing was performed on peripheral blood. Receptors were obtained from a human donor in a cohort sampled during active or convalescent COVID-19.

The chain employs TRBV5-8 and TRBJ1-1; TRBD1 might be the D (5 bases). This CDR3 contains 16 residues. Per the germline V gene, CDR1 is SGHTS and CDR2 is YDEGEE. V gave up 3 bases and J gave up 1 base, with 16 bases separating them. CDR3 in amino acids: CASSSEGAIPNTEAFF. CDR3 coding DNA: TGTGCCAGCAGCTCAGAAGGGGCAATACCGAACACTGAAGCTTTCTTT.

This clone was detected only a few times. The chain has TRBV4-1 and TRBJ2-7; TRBD1 agrees at 7 bases. The germline V gene encodes CDR1 MGHRA and CDR2 YSYEKL. This CDR3 contains 16 residues. Trimming removed 2 bases from V and 0 bases from J; junction bases left unmatched: 7. The CDR3 sequence: CASSQIGPGGSYEQYF. Written as DNA, the CDR3 is TGCGCCAGCAGCCAAATCGGGCCAGGGGGCTCCTACGAGCAGTACTTC.

The J gene is TRBJ2-6, the V gene TRBV15, with 9 positions matching TRBD1. Germline V lookup: CDR1 LNHNV, CDR2 YYDKDF (reference sequence). V gave up 4 bases and J gave up 2 bases; unmatched junction bases: 9. The CDR3 runs 18 residues. The CDR3 here is CATSTSRDRVTGANVLTF. In DNA form, the CDR3 reads TGTGCCACCAGCACGTCCCGGGACAGGGTTACTGGGGCCAACGTCCTGACTTTC.